This TCR beta chain was identified during a study of metastatic and nonmetastatic thyroid tumors. This clone has a count of ten or more. As originally analysed: Building a distant-metastasis classifier for papillary thyroid cancer drew on CDR3 differences across clinicopathological groups. TCRdb re-called the PCR reads through MiXCR. TCRdb, not the authors, supplied the V and J calls. Counted here are tens of thousands of clones, roughly 20% occurring once; the ten biggest clones make up under 30%. Patients underwent thyroid surgery, and none had received any treatment before it. The receptor was derived from a female donor with papillary thyroid cancer or a benign thyroid nodule (not recorded which). Some clones in this sample may be carry-over from other donors' samples. Material: blood.

In nucleotides, the CDR3 is TGTGCCAGCAGCCCTCCCCCCCGAATGGGAAACATTCAGTACTTC. This translates into CASSPPPRMGNIQYF. V usage is TRBV7-9 and J usage is TRBJ2-4; D gene ambiguous. Trimming took 5 bases from V and 6 from J, leaving 17 bases between them. Germline CDR1 reads SEHNR; CDR2 reads FQNEAQ (reference sequence). The CDR3 spans 15 residues. The entire variable domain, with the rest obtained from reference TRBV7-9 and TRBJ2-4, is as follows: DTGVSQNPRHKITKRGQNVTFRCDPISEHNRLYWYRQTLGQGPEFLTYFQNEAQLEKSRLLSDRFSAERPKGSFSTLEIQRTEQGDSAMYLCASSPPPRMGNIQYFGAGTRLSVL.